This TCR beta chain was recovered during a study of breast tumors, draining lymph nodes, adjacent tissues. TCRdb analysed the multiplex PCR reads with MiXCR anew, one entry per CDR3 protein. The table lists over 100,000 distinct CDR3 sequences, 20% to 25% of them singletons, with around 2.6% in the top ten. This clonotype was detected ten times or more. Antigen: not known. Trimming stripped 3 bases from V and 9 bases from J, with 16 bases between. CDR1 is SGDLS and CDR2 is YYNGEE in the germline V gene. The length of the CDR3 is 14 residues. The lymph nodes were axillary draining lymph nodes from breast cancer patients. General study findings and limits: Compared with basal-like, luminal-like tumors shared significantly more repertoire with nontumor tissue. Tumor TCR diversity was below lymph nodes but above nontumor tissue. Findings are consistent with lymph node origin and intratumoral expansion of most tumor T cells. That most tumor T cells come from lymph nodes remained unproven.

Sequencing input: axillary lymph node tissue. The TCR was taken from a female donor with breast cancer. Some clones in this sample may be carry-over from other donors' samples. The chain couples TRBV9 to TRBJ2-1, with D uncertain. CDR3 DNA: TGTGCCAGCAGCGCCCAAAGTGGGGTGCCTGAGCAGTTCTTC. Its protein is CASSAQSGVPEQFF.